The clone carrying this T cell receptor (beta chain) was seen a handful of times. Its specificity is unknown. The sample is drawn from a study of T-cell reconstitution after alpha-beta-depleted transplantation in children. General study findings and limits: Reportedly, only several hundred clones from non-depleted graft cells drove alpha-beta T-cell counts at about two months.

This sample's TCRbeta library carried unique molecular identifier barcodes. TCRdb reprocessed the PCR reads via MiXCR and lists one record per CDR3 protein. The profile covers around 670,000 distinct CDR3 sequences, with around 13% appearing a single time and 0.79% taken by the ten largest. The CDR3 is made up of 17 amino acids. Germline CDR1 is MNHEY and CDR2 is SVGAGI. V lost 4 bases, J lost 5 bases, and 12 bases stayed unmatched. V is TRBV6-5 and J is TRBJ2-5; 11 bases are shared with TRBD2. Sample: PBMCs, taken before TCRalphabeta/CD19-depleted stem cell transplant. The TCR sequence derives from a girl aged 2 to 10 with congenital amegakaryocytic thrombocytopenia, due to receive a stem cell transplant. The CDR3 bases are TGTGCCAGCAGTTCTTCTTTTACTAGCGGGAGATGGGAGACCCAGTACTTC. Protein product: CASSSSFTSGRWETQYF.